The 22 T cell receptor beta chains below come from one sample, sequenced in a study of spatial heterogeneity in lung cancer. Time point here: sample taken at primary tumor resection. Sequencing of whole RNA from tumor, nontumor lung or frozen PBMC involved no sorting. In TCRdb, the 5' RACE reads were re-called with MiXCR into one record per CDR3 protein. Of over 45,000 distinct CDR3 sequences in the sample, about 5.8% were seen once. The starting material was PBMCs, obtained at surgery. The receptors shown here come from a male donor with early-stage non-small cell lung cancer.

Ten or more counts support this clonotype. The V call is TRBV19, the J call TRBJ2-5, with D possibly matching TRBD1 (6 bases). The V gene lost 5 bases and the J gene lost 3 bases, with 16 bases spanning the gap. The CDR3 length is 15 residues. CDR1 LNHDA and CDR2 SQIVND come from the germline V gene (reference sequence). As DNA, the CDR3 is TGTGCCAGTAGTCCGGACAGAGGGGTGGAAGAGACCCAGTACTTC. It codes for CASSPDRGVEETQYF.

This clonotype occurred many times. The V gene is TRBV7-9, the J gene TRBJ2-2; 8 bases align to TRBD1. Germline CDR1 is SEHNR and CDR2 is FQNEAQ (reference sequence). The trim removed 6 bases at V and 1 base at J, leaving 7 bases unmatched. The CDR3 runs to 16 residues. The DNA of the CDR3 is TGTGCCAGCAGTCCACCAGACAGGGGGAACACCGGGGAGCTGTTTTTT. Translating it yields CASSPPDRGNTGELFF.

The sample holds many counts of this clonotype. This chain links TRBV9 with TRBJ2-7; TRBD2 matches at 7 bases. CDR3 length: 16 amino acids. The germline CDR1 and CDR2 sequences are SGDLS and YYNGEE. J gave up 4 bases and V 0 bases, and 10 bases lay outside the gene matches. CDR3 DNA sequence: TGTGCCAGCAGCGTAGTTGACGAGGGAGGGCCATACGAGCAGTACTTC. This sequence encodes CASSVVDEGGPYEQYF.

Ten or more counts support this clonotype. The chain has TRBV7-2 and TRBJ1-1, with D hard to call. Germline V gene data show CDR1 as SGHTA and CDR2 as FQGNSA. Between the trimmed V and J ends, which lost 8 bases and 3 bases, there was a span of 19 bases. The CDR3 extends over 15 amino acids. CDR3 sequence: CASRRREGKDTEAFF. In nucleotides, the CDR3 is TGTGCCAGCCGTCGGAGGGAGGGAAAGGACACTGAAGCTTTCTTT.

The chain employs TRBV12-3 or TRBV12-4 and TRBJ1-4, with D unclear. The CDR3 has 15 residues. Trimming stripped 1 base from V and 0 bases from J, with 6 bases between. CDR3 in amino acids: CASSLGPSTNEKLFF. In nucleotides, the CDR3 is TGTGCCAGCAGTTTAGGCCCTTCAACTAATGAAAAACTGTTTTTT.

This clonotype was picked up a small number of times. The V call is TRBV7-9, the J call TRBJ2-1; 10 positions match TRBD2. Per germline, CDR1 SEHNR and CDR2 FQNEAQ (reference sequence). The CDR3 consists of 16 residues. Trimming removed 2 bases from V and 9 bases from J; junction bases left unmatched: 10. The CDR3 DNA is TGTGCCAGCAGCTTAATAATCAGCGGGAGGGACCCTGAGCAGTTCTTC. Its translation is CASSLIISGRDPEQFF.

Points on this clonotype: This could be a read error, since a much larger clone is one nucleotide away. The CDR3 loop is CASSHALCSGSSSYNEQFF. The CDR3 DNA sequence: TGCGCCAGCAGTCACGCTCTCTGTAGCGGGAGTAGCTCCTACAATGAGCAGTTCTTC. The V and J genes are TRBV23-1 and TRBJ2-1; TRBD2 matches at 9 bases. TRBV23-1 is filed as an ORF, its function uncertain. This CDR3 spans 19 amino acids. The junction had 12 bases not matched to a gene; V was cut back by 3 bases and J by 0 bases.

The sample holds a few counts of this clonotype. The rearrangement uses TRBV20-1 and TRBJ1-5; tentatively, D is TRBD1 (6 bases). Trimming pared 5 bases from V and 0 bases from J, leaving 20 bases between. Germline CDR1 DFQATT, CDR2 SNEGSKA (reference sequence). This CDR3 comprises 17 residues. The CDR3 protein is CSAFEPQGFGSNQPQHF. Written as DNA, the CDR3 is TGCAGTGCTTTCGAGCCACAGGGATTCGGTAGCAATCAGCCCCAGCATTTT.

This clonotype was seen ten or more times. The CDR3 loop reads CASSFGGETQYF. The DNA for the CDR3 is TGTGCCAGCAGTTTTGGGGGTGAGACCCAGTACTTC. The chain joins TRBV12-3 or TRBV12-4 to TRBJ2-5, with D possibly being TRBD1 or TRBD2 (5 bases each). Trimming cost V 3 bases and J 5 bases, with 7 bases left between them. This CDR3 region has 12 residues.

This clonotype was recorded many times. The rearrangement links TRBV5-1 to TRBJ2-7; possibly TRBD1 for D (6 bases). The CDR3 totals 13 residues. Trimming left V 5 bases short and J 5 bases short, with 14 bases between. Germline CDR1 is SGHRS and CDR2 is YFSETQ. As DNA, the CDR3 is TGCGCCAGCAGGGGCACAGGGCGGGACGAGCAGTACTTC. It yields the protein CASRGTGRDEQYF. Combining the CDR3 with reference TRBV5-1 and TRBJ2-7 gives the whole variable domain KAGVTQTPRYLIKTRGQQVTLSCSPISGHRSVSWYQQTPGQGLQFLFEYFSETQRNKGNFPGRFSGRQFSNSRSEMNVSTLELGDSALYLCASRGTGRDEQYFGPGTRLTVT.

Many counts were recorded for this clonotype. The chain is built from TRBV25-1 and TRBJ2-7; 11 bases are a match to TRBD1. The germline V gene encodes CDR1 MGHDK and CDR2 SYGVNS. The CDR3 contains 14 residues. V shed 4 bases, J shed 4 bases, and the junction held 3 bases outside the gene matches. The CDR3 reads CASSGGQGEYEQYF. In DNA form, the CDR3 reads TGTGCCAGCAGTGGGGGACAGGGGGAGTACGAGCAGTACTTC.

This clonotype was observed many times. This chain joins TRBV9 and TRBJ2-1; D unresolved. Trimming took off 0 bases at V and 6 bases at J, with 10 bases between the two ends. The CDR3 is 14 amino acids. CDR1 and CDR2 (germline): SGDLS, YYNGEE. The CDR3 coding sequence is TGTGCCAGCAGCGTAGACGCGTGGAGCAATGAGCAGTTCTTC. Its protein product is CASSVDAWSNEQFF.

This clonotype was detected ten times or more. The chain couples TRBV4-3 to TRBJ2-2; 7 bases are shared with TRBD2. This CDR3 is 17 amino acids long. Unmatched junction bases numbered 8, after V lost 0 bases and J lost 4 bases. The germline gives CDR1 LGHNA, CDR2 YSLEER. CDR3 coding DNA: TGCGCCAGCAGCCAAGATTTGGGAGGGGACGGCACCGGGGAGCTGTTTTTT. It is translated as CASSQDLGGDGTGELFF.

This clonotype was observed once. The V and J genes are TRBV7-2 and TRBJ2-2; D is tentatively TRBD1 or TRBD2 (5 bases each). The CDR3 contains 15 residues. V was clipped by 7 bases and J by 2 bases, with 14 bases between them. In germline, CDR1 is SGHTA, CDR2 FQGNSA. DNA for the CDR3: TGTGCCAGCATTTCGGGGCAGCTAAACACCGGGGAGCTGTTTTTT. It codes for CASISGQLNTGELFF.

The chain links TRBV4-3 to TRBJ2-2, with a weak D call TRBD1 (6 bases). CDR1 and CDR2 (germline): LGHNA, YSLEER. V lost 1 base, J lost 4 bases, and 16 bases lay in between. The CDR3 spans 17 residues. The CDR3 loop is CASSQASGTTFTGELFF. CDR3 coding DNA: TGCGCCAGCAGCCAAGCTTCCGGGACAACCTTCACCGGGGAGCTGTTTTTT.

This clonotype was seen at least ten times. The chain recombines TRBV20-1 with TRBJ1-5; no firm D call. This CDR3 is built from 15 residues. The V and J ends lost 0 bases and 3 bases respectively, with 12 bases between them. Germline V gene lookup returns CDR1 DFQATT and CDR2 SNEGSKA (reference sequence). Here the CDR3 DNA reads TGCAGTGCTAGAGATCACACGGTTCTCAATCAGCCCCAGCATTTT. Protein: CSARDHTVLNQPQHF.

This clonotype was seen only a few times. V is TRBV20-1 and J is TRBJ1-1; no clear D. The CDR3 loop spans 13 amino acids. CDR1 is DFQATT and CDR2 is SNEGSKA in the germline V gene (reference sequence). Trimming took 2 bases from V and 0 from J, leaving 7 bases between them. The CDR3 DNA follows: TGCAGTGCTAGACAGGAGCTGAACACTGAAGCTTTCTTT. It translates to CSARQELNTEAFF.

In its sample, this clonotype was seen many times. V gene TRBV12-3 or TRBV12-4 combines with J gene TRBJ1-5; D is perhaps TRBD1 (5 bases). The CDR3 contains 14 residues. Trimming pared 3 bases from V and 2 bases from J, leaving 8 bases between. CDR3 loop: CASSFTGGNQPQHF. Here the CDR3 DNA reads TGTGCCAGCAGTTTTACAGGAGGCAATCAGCCCCAGCATTTT.

This clonotype was observed at least ten times. The chain is built from TRBV19 and TRBJ2-2; TRBD1 matches 8 bases. Germline V gives CDR1 LNHDA, CDR2 SQIVND (reference sequence). The CDR3 consists of 15 residues. V lost 1 base and J lost 5; bases outside the gene matches: 3. CDR3 in DNA: TGTGCCAGTAGTATAGCCAGGGGGCTGACCGGGGAGCTGTTTTTT. It translates to CASSIARGLTGELFF. The full variable domain, completed using reference TRBV19 and TRBJ2-2, is DGGITQSPKYLFRKEGQNVTLSCEQNLNHDAMYWYRQDPGQGLRLIYYSQIVNDFQKGDIAEGYSVSREKKESFPLTVTSAQKNPTAFYLCASSIARGLTGELFFGEGSRLTVL.

This clonotype was detected ten times or more. The chain carries TRBV27 and TRBJ1-5, with D uncertain. V dropped 8 bases and J dropped 7 bases, with 12 bases sitting between them. Germline V gene sequence: CDR1 MNHEY, CDR2 SMNVEV (reference sequence). This CDR3 region has 12 residues. Written as DNA, the CDR3 is TGTGCCAGCGGAAACAGCGAGCAGCCCCAGCATTTT. This sequence encodes CASGNSEQPQHF.

This clonotype was seen many times. The chain carries TRBV6-5 and TRBJ1-5; the D gene is possibly TRBD1 (6 bases). The CDR3 loop spans 14 amino acids. The germline V gene has CDR1 MNHEY and CDR2 SVGAGI. Trimming left V 5 bases short and J 2 bases short, with 10 bases between. The CDR3 loop reads CASSRQERNQPQHF. The CDR3 DNA sequence: TGTGCCAGCAGTAGACAGGAGCGCAATCAGCCCCAGCATTTT.

This clonotype has ten or more counts. The gene calls are TRBV27 and TRBJ1-5; 7 nucleotides match TRBD1. The CDR3 is 15 residues long. Trimming cost V 4 bases and J 6 bases; bases outside gene matches: 9. Germline lookup yields CDR1 MNHEY and CDR2 SMNVEV (reference sequence). In DNA, the CDR3 is TGTGCCAGCAGTTCCGGGACAGAGGTGGGTCAGCCCCAGCATTTT. It encodes CASSSGTEVGQPQHF.